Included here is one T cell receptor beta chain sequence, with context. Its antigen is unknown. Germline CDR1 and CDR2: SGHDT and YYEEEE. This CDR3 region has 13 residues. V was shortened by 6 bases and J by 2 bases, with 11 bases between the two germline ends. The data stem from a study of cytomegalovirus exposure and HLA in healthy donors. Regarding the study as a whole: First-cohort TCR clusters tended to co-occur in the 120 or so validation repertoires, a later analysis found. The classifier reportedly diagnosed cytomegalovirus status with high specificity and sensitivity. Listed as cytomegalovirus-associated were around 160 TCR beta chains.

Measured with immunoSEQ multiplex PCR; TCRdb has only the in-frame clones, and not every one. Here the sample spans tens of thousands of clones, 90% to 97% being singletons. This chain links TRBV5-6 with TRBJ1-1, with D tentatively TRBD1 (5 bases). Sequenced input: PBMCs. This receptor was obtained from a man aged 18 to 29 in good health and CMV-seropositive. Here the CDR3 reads CASIGQGNTEAFF. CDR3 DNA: TGTGCCAGCATCGGGCAGGGAAACACTGAAGCTTTCTTT.